A single T cell receptor (beta chain) is shown here with its context. Its matching antigen is unknown. Germline lookup yields CDR1 MNHEY and CDR2 SVGEGT. The CDR3 runs to 13 residues. Trimming stripped 1 base from V and 3 bases from J, with 3 bases between. This specimen belongs to a study of molecular identifiers for immune sequencing clone quantification. Turning to the study itself: The replicates split RNA from approximately 22,000 or 94,000 naive CD8 cells five ways and sequenced four.

Each CDR3 protein gets one entry after TCRdb re-called the PCR reads with MiXCR. Among approximately 36,000 distinct CDR3 sequences listed, about 18% were seen once. Study-wide points: Clonotypes topping 20 RNA copies carried over 97% of effector molecules but under 1% of naive ones.

Sorting selected naive CD8 T cells with a CD8+CD4-CCR7+CD45RA+ phenotype. The sequenced sample consisted of naive CD8+ T cells from blood, with Jurkat cell RNA spiked in. The subset is: FACS-sorted CD8+CD4-CCR7+CD45RA+ naive T cells. The chain carries TRBV6-2 or TRBV6-3 and TRBJ2-2; no firm D call. The sequence was obtained from a human donor in good health. Some libraries in this study had Jurkat cell RNA spiked in. The CDR3 coding sequence is TGTGCCAGCAGTTACTGGGACACCGGGGAGCTGTTTTTT. Its protein is CASSYWDTGELFF.